These 8 T cell receptor beta chains were sequenced from one sample in a study of blood T cell repertoires in COVID-19. Profiled with immunoSEQ multiplex PCR; TCRdb holds only in-frame clones, not every one. The repertoire includes 210,000 or so clones, 80% to 90% of them detected once, and 2.9% sits in the top ten. The sequencing sample was made of peripheral blood. These receptors all come from a man aged 50-59 years with active or convalescent COVID-19.

V is TRBV27 and J is TRBJ1-2; 8 nucleotides agree with TRBD1. Germline-derived CDR1 and CDR2 are MNHEY and SMNVEV (reference sequence). There are 15 residues in the CDR3. J was trimmed by 5 bases and V by 4 bases; bases with no gene match: 9. The CDR3: CASSSRAGTGYGYTF. CDR3 in DNA: TGTGCCAGCAGTTCTAGGGCGGGGACAGGATATGGCTACACCTTC.

The rearrangement joins TRBV7-9 to TRBJ2-3; 15 positions agree with TRBD2. The germline gives CDR1 SEHNR, CDR2 FQNEAQ (reference sequence). The CDR3 length is 19 residues. Losses at the gene ends were 5 bases for V and 3 bases for J; bases not matched to a gene: 12. CDR3 DNA sequence: TGTGCCAGCAGCCAGGATCTTGGACTAGCGGGAGGGCCTACAGATACGCAGTATTTT. Protein product: CASSQDLGLAGGPTDTQYF.

The chain joins TRBV2 to TRBJ1-5; 8 bases align to TRBD1. Germline V gene sequence: CDR1 SNHLY, CDR2 FYNNEI. The CDR3 loop spans 16 amino acids. With 6 bases clipped from V and 7 bases from J, the junction kept 14 bases outside the gene matches. The CDR3, as DNA: TGTGCCAGCAGGGGGCCTGGACAGGGAGTCTCGCAGCCCCAGCATTTT. This sequence encodes CASRGPGQGVSQPQHF.

The V call is TRBV9, the J call TRBJ2-1, with 8 bases lining up with TRBD2. CDR1 is SGDLS and CDR2 is YYNGEE in the germline V gene. This CDR3 has 14 amino acids. V was pared by 2 bases and J by 5 bases, with 3 bases of the junction left unmatched. The CDR3 region is CASSVGRAHNEQFF. The DNA of the CDR3 is TGTGCCAGCAGCGTCGGGAGGGCCCACAATGAGCAGTTCTTC. Based on the CDR3 plus reference TRBV9 and TRBJ2-1, the full variable domain is DSGVTQTPKHLITATGQRVTLRCSPRSGDLSVYWYQQSLDQGLQFLIQYYNGEERAKGNILERFSAQQFPDLHSELNLSSLELGDSALYFCASSVGRAHNEQFFGPGTRLTVL.

This clone was found many times. This rearrangement joins TRBV5-1 to TRBJ2-2; tentative D call: TRBD1 (6 bases). V was clipped by 2 bases and J by 4 bases, with 15 bases between them. The CDR3 has 16 amino acids. In germline, CDR1 is SGHRS, CDR2 YFSETQ. CDR3 amino acids: CASSFIGRGTTGELFF. In DNA form, the CDR3 reads TGCGCCAGCAGCTTCATTGGCAGGGGCACCACCGGGGAGCTGTTTTTT.

This clone was counted a single time. The V and J genes are TRBV5-6 and TRBJ1-1, with TRBD1 identical over 9 bases. The junction had 13 bases not matched to a gene; V was cut back by 4 bases and J by 3 bases. This CDR3 comprises 17 residues. The germline CDR1 and CDR2 sequences are SGHDT and YYEEEE. CDR3 nucleotide sequence: TGTGCCAGCAGCGAGGTAGGGACAGGGAGGTTCGACACTGAAGCTTTCTTT. It yields the protein CASSEVGTGRFDTEAFF. Full variable domain (missing parts from reference TRBV5-6 and TRBJ1-1): DAGVTQSPTHLIKTRGQQVTLRCSPKSGHDTVSWYQQALGQGPQFIFQYYEEEERQRGNFPDRFSGHQFPNYSSELNVNALLLGDSALYLCASSEVGTGRFDTEAFFGQGTRLTVV.

The chain carries TRBV19 and TRBJ1-5, with D uncertain. The V and J ends lost 1 base and 5 bases respectively, with 9 bases between them. Per germline, CDR1 LNHDA and CDR2 SQIVND (reference sequence). The CDR3 loop spans 14 amino acids. This chain's CDR3 is CASSIGWGDQPQHF. The CDR3 nucleotides are TGTGCCAGTAGTATAGGCTGGGGAGATCAGCCCCAGCATTTT. The full variable domain, its missing parts supplied by reference TRBV19 and TRBJ1-5, is DGGITQSPKYLFRKEGQNVTLSCEQNLNHDAMYWYRQDPGQGLRLIYYSQIVNDFQKGDIAEGYSVSREKKESFPLTVTSAQKNPTAFYLCASSIGWGDQPQHFGDGTRLSIL.

The chain is built from TRBV5-6 and TRBJ1-4, with D perhaps matching TRBD1 (6 bases). Trimming shortened V by 5 bases and J by 8 bases, and 16 bases separated the two germline ends. CDR1 is SGHDT, CDR2 YYEEEE, per germline. The CDR3 totals 14 residues. The CDR3 protein is CASRLGTLSEKLFF. The CDR3 region has the DNA TGTGCCAGCAGGCTCGGGACACTCAGCGAAAAACTGTTTTTT.